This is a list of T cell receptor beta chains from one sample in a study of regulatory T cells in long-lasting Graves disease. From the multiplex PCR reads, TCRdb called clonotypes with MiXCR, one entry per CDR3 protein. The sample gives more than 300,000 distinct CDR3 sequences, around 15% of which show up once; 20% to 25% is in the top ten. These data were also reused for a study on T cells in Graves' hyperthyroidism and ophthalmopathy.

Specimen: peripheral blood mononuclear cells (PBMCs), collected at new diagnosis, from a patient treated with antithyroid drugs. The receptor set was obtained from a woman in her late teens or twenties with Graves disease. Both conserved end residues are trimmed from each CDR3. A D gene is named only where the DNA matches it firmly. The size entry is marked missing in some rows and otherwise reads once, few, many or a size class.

CDR3: ASSSVGSAHIYEQY
V: TRBV12-3/TRBV12-4
D: -
size: many

CDR3: ASSQDLGSTGELF
V: TRBV14
D: -
size: few

CDR3: ASTGPELRAYGYT
V: TRBV2
D: -
size: many

CDR3: ASSYNTGSGTQY
V: TRBV6-9
D: -
size: many

CDR3: ASSEPGGPGTDTQY
V: TRBV28
D: -
size: -

CDR3: SAPKAGGQNTQY
V: TRBV20-1
D: TRBD2
size: -

CDR3: AISESQVSITEAF
V: TRBV10-3
D: -
size: many

CDR3: ASSLDRGLAGFNEQF
V: TRBV11-3
D: TRBD2
size: many

CDR3: ATSDFGNEQF
V: TRBV24-1
D: -
size: few

CDR3: ATSDSRGAAGELF
V: TRBV24-1
D: -
size: -

CDR3: ASSTRNSNQPQH
V: TRBV28
D: -
size: few

CDR3: ASSHRQGTLEKLF
V: TRBV3-1
D: TRBD1
size: many

CDR3: ASRSNHNEQF
V: TRBV7-9
D: -
size: -

CDR3: ATRVSRNTEAF
V: TRBV7-2
D: -
size: many

CDR3: ASSPARGPETQY
V: TRBV18
D: -
size: once

CDR3: ASSYRGVVSDTQY
V: TRBV5-6
D: -
size: -

CDR3: SARDGGYDSYEQY
V: TRBV20-1
D: -
size: many

CDR3: ASSPKWTGAGDTQY
V: TRBV11-2
D: TRBD1
size: many

CDR3: ASSQGTGWGTEAF
V: TRBV3-1
D: TRBD1
size: few

CDR3: ASSPLTGYSYEQY
V: TRBV10-1
D: -
size: many

CDR3: ASSFPGQVYNEQF
V: TRBV5-4
D: TRBD1
size: many

CDR3: ASGGLAGRPSSTDTQY
V: TRBV11-1
D: TRBD2
size: once

CDR3: ASSVGGGEAETQY
V: TRBV9
D: -
size: few

CDR3: ASGSQETQY
V: TRBV12-3/TRBV12-4
D: -
size: many

CDR3: SARGGLREADTQY
V: TRBV20-1
D: TRBD2
size: -

CDR3: ASSPALGEVWRHNEQF
V: TRBV18
D: -
size: many

CDR3: ATTADRQRETQY
V: TRBV10-3
D: -
size: many

CDR3: SARGVNTGELF
V: TRBV20-1
D: -
size: many

CDR3: ASSMQTGGTSGTDTQY
V: TRBV5-1
D: TRBD1
size: many

CDR3: ASGEAQWGEQY
V: TRBV6-1
D: -
size: few

CDR3: ASSRVRSSGELF
V: TRBV12-3/TRBV12-4
D: -
size: many

CDR3: ASSVSGPSGNTIY
V: TRBV2
D: -
size: few

CDR3: AITGAGELF
V: TRBV7-9
D: TRBD1
size: -

CDR3: SVAGPAASEAF
V: TRBV20-1
D: -
size: many

CDR3: ASSYSPGADTRASGNTIY
V: TRBV6-5
D: -
size: few

CDR3: ASRHTIQGRDGELF
V: TRBV6-1
D: -
size: many

CDR3: SGVDRGIGYT
V: TRBV29-1
D: TRBD1
size: few

CDR3: ASSAGVAGESYEQY
V: TRBV5-4
D: TRBD2
size: few

CDR3: ASSEGQEFYGYT
V: TRBV6-1
D: -
size: many

CDR3: ATRQAYEQY
V: TRBV6-1
D: -
size: many

CDR3: SVEDGAYEQY
V: TRBV29-1
D: -
size: few

CDR3: ASSFRTVGDTQY
V: TRBV11-3
D: -
size: few

CDR3: ASSQTGLATKEKLF
V: TRBV7-9
D: -
size: once

CDR3: ASSSPGGDRAGSNEQF
V: TRBV28
D: -
size: many

CDR3: ASSFRGRLSGANVLT
V: TRBV7-2
D: TRBD1
size: -

CDR3: ASSFPRTSYEQY
V: TRBV28
D: -
size: many

CDR3: ASIQMWDRGITGELF
V: TRBV2
D: TRBD1
size: many

CDR3: ASSPTSGGAETQY
V: TRBV3-1
D: TRBD2
size: few

CDR3: SAASGLTSGPQEETQY
V: TRBV20-1
D: TRBD2
size: -

CDR3: ASSLGTGSEAF
V: TRBV27
D: TRBD1
size: -

CDR3: SVEPSRIAGYT
V: TRBV29-1
D: -
size: many

CDR3: ASSLFPGGRTDTQY
V: TRBV11-2
D: -
size: many

CDR3: ASSLRGTSGGAYNEQF
V: TRBV5-1
D: TRBD2
size: many